Below are 12 T cell receptor beta chains sequenced from a single sample in a study of T-cell reconstitution after alpha-beta-depleted transplantation in children. The library targeted TCRbeta and was prepared with unique molecular identifiers. TCRdb re-called the PCR reads with MiXCR, one entry per CDR3 protein. The sample has 400,000 to 500,000 distinct CDR3 sequences; 11% are singletons. The input for sequencing was PBMCs from the stem cell graft donor, taken from the stem cell graft. The receptors originated from a human donor who donated a stem cell graft to a child with acute myeloid leukemia.

The chain uses TRBV15 and TRBJ2-6, with a possible D match to TRBD1 (5 bases). CDR1 is LNHNV, CDR2 YYDKDF, per germline (reference sequence). V was cut by 3 bases and J by 0 bases, with 18 bases left in between. The CDR3 loop spans 19 amino acids. CDR3 nucleotide sequence: TGTGCCACCAGCAGTGGGCGAAGGTACAGGCTCTCTGGGGCCAACGTCCTGACTTTC. It specifies CATSSGRRYRLSGANVLTF.

This clonotype was found a few times. The chain joins TRBV3-1 to TRBJ2-7; TRBD1 or TRBD2 may be the D gene (6 bases each). Germline loops: CDR1 LGHDT, CDR2 YNNKEL (reference sequence). Trimming left V 4 bases short and J 7 bases short, with 17 bases between. The CDR3 is made up of 14 amino acids. CDR3 DNA sequence: TGTGCCAGCAGCCCTAAAGGCAGGGGAGGAGAGCAGTACGTC. This codes for CASSPKGRGGEQYV.

The rearrangement links TRBV7-2 to TRBJ2-1; 10 nucleotides agree with TRBD2. Germline V gene data show CDR1 as SGHTA and CDR2 as FQGNSA. V dropped 6 bases and J dropped 2; count of bases not matched to a gene: 4. The CDR3 is 15 amino acids. CDR3 loop: CASRGTSVPYNEQFF. The CDR3 DNA sequence: TGTGCCAGCAGAGGGACTAGCGTACCCTACAATGAGCAGTTCTTC.

The V gene is TRBV18, the J gene TRBJ2-1, with no clear D. CDR1 KGHSH and CDR2 LQKENI come from the germline V gene. The CDR3 is made up of 18 amino acids. V dropped 4 bases and J dropped 0 bases, with 19 bases sitting between them. In DNA, the CDR3 is TGTGCCAGCTCACAGTCAGTGGTGATGGAAAGCTCCTACAATGAGCAGTTCTTC. Amino acid sequence: CASSQSVVMESSYNEQFF.

This clonotype was observed a few times. The V call is TRBV27, the J call TRBJ2-7, with 10 bases that match TRBD2. The CDR3 covers 17 residues. Looked up from germline, CDR1 is MNHEY and CDR2 is SMNVEV (reference sequence). Germline trimming cut 0 bases from V and 6 bases from J; bases unmatched to any gene: 11. The CDR3 spells CASSLSMRPSGSREQYF. The CDR3 region has the DNA TGTGCCAGCAGTTTATCGATGCGGCCTAGCGGGAGCCGCGAGCAGTACTTC.

CDR3 DNA sequence: TGTGCCAGCAGCCAAGGTGTGACTAGCGGAAGCGCCGGGGAGCTGTTTTTT. Amino acids: CASSQGVTSGSAGELFF. The V and J genes are TRBV4-2 and TRBJ2-2; the match to TRBD2 covers 9 bases. CDR1 and CDR2 (germline): LGHNA, YNFKEQ. This CDR3 is 17 amino acids long. Trimming removed 1 base from V and 6 bases from J; junction bases left unmatched: 9.

This chain links TRBV6-5 with TRBJ2-5; D is uncertain. The CDR3 extends over 16 amino acids. CDR1 is MNHEY and CDR2 is SVGAGI in the germline V gene. Trimming cost V 0 bases and J 2 bases, with 13 bases left between them. CDR3: CASSYSAGLGQETQYF. CDR3 nucleotides: TGTGCCAGCAGTTACTCGGCCGGTTTGGGACAAGAGACCCAGTACTTC.

At least ten counts were recorded for this clonotype. The rearrangement joins TRBV2 to TRBJ1-1; 9 bases map to TRBD1. Trimming removed 6 bases from V and 5 bases from J; junction bases left unmatched: 7. The CDR3 runs to 14 residues. Germline V gene data show CDR1 as SNHLY and CDR2 as FYNNEI. Here the CDR3 reads CASRFGTGSTEAFF. For the CDR3, the DNA is TGTGCCAGCAGATTCGGGACAGGGAGTACTGAAGCTTTCTTT. Together with reference TRBV2 and TRBJ1-1, the CDR3 gives the full variable domain: EPEVTQTPSHQVTQMGQEVILRCVPISNHLYFYWYRQILGQKVEFLVSFYNNEISEKSEIFDDQFSVERPDGSNFTLKIRSTKLEDSAMYFCASRFGTGSTEAFFGQGTRLTVV.

This clonotype was picked up many times. This chain uses TRBV29-1 with TRBJ2-3; 8 bases map to TRBD2. The CDR3 contains 14 residues. Germline CDR1 is SQVTM and CDR2 is ANQGSEA. The V gene end was trimmed by 6 bases and the J gene end by 5 bases; junction bases not matched to a gene: 10. The CDR3 DNA is TGCAGCGTGAACGGTGGCGCGGGAGGAGATACGCAGTATTTT. It specifies CSVNGGAGGDTQYF.

This clonotype was seen a few times. The V gene is TRBV7-3, the J gene TRBJ2-5; tentative D call: TRBD1 (6 bases). Trimming left V 5 bases short and J 2 bases short, with 18 bases between. Germline values: CDR1 SGHTA, CDR2 FQGTGA. This CDR3 region has 16 residues. CDR3 DNA sequence: TGTGCCAGCAGCCCCACCCCAAAGACAGGACAAGAGACCCAGTACTTC. Its protein is CASSPTPKTGQETQYF.

The chain uses TRBV6-1 and TRBJ1-5; no reliable D call. This CDR3 has 12 residues. V lost 3 bases to trimming and J lost 6 bases, with 6 bases between them. Germline CDR1 and CDR2: MNHNS and SASEGT. The CDR3 bases are TGTGCCAGCAGTGAGGGGTCTCAGCCCCAGCATTTT. It codes for CASSEGSQPQHF.

This clonotype was counted a few times. The V gene is TRBV7-9, the J gene TRBJ2-1, with unresolved D. The CDR3 has 16 amino acids. V lost 0 bases to trimming and J lost 3 bases, with 12 bases between them. CDR1 and CDR2 from the germline V gene are SEHNR and FQNEAQ (reference sequence). CDR3 in DNA: TGTGCCAGCAGCTTAGCCCCGAACCTAGTCTACAATGAGCAGTTCTTC. Protein product: CASSLAPNLVYNEQFF.